This TCR beta chain emerged from a study of blood T cell repertoires in COVID-19. The overall study: Sources were T cells, B-cell-depleted T cells, or PBMCs; the material itself was cDNA or gDNA.

Trimming left V 7 bases short and J 0 bases short, with 6 bases between. The CDR3 consists of 13 residues. From germline, CDR1 is KGHDR and CDR2 SFDVKD. Original processing notes: It was from reference gene primer amplification that nucleated cell counts were estimated. Using immunoSEQ multiplex PCR, the repertoire was profiled, and TCRdb retains in-frame clones only, with some absent. V and J calls and clone size come straight from that table; D and trimming were deduced from the DNA. The data hold more than 95,000 clones, with approximately 85% observed a single time. This chain connects TRBV24-1 to TRBJ2-1, with D possibly matching TRBD2 (6 bases). The TCR originated in a man in his fifties or sixties with acute or convalescent COVID-19. Sequencing was done on a sample of peripheral blood. CDR3 in amino acids: CATSGGSYNEQFF. The CDR3, as DNA: TGTGCCACCAGCGGGGGCTCCTACAATGAGCAGTTCTTC.